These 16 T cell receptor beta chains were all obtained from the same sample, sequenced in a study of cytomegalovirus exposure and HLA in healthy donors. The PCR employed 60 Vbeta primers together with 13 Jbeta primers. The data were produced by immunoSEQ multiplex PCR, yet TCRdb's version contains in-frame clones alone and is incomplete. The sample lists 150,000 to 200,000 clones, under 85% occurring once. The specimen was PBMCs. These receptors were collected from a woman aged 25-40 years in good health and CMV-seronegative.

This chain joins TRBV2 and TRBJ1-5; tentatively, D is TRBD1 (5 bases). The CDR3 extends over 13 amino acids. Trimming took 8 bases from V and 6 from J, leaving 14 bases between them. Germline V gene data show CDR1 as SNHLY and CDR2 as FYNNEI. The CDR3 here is CASQRDLGQPQHF. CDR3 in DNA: TGTGCCAGCCAGAGGGACTTAGGTCAGCCCCAGCATTTT. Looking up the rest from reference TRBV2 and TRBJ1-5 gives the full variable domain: EPEVTQTPSHQVTQMGQEVILRCVPISNHLYFYWYRQILGQKVEFLVSFYNNEISEKSEIFDDQFSVERPDGSNFTLKIRSTKLEDSAMYFCASQRDLGQPQHFGDGTRLSIL.

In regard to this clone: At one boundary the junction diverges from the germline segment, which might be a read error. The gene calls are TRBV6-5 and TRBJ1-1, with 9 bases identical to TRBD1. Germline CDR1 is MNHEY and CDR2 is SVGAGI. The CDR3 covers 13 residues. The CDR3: CASSYPGTGIEEF. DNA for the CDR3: TGTGCCAGCAGTTACCCCGGGACAGGGATCGAGGAATTT.

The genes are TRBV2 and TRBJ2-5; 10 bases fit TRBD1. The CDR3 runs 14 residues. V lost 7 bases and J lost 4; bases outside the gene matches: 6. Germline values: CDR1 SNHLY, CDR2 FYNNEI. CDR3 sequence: CASIPDRGTETQYF. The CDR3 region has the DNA TGTGCCAGCATTCCGGACAGGGGGACAGAGACCCAGTACTTC.

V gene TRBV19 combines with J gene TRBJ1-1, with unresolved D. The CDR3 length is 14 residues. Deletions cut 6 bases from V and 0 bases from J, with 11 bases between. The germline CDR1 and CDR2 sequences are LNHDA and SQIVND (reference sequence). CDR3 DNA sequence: TGTGCCAGTAGCATTATGGCAGTGAACACTGAAGCTTTCTTT. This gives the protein CASSIMAVNTEAFF.

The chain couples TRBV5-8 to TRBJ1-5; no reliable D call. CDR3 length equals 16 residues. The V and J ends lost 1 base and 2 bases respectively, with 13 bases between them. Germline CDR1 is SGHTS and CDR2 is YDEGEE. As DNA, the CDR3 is TGTGCCAGCAGCTTGCGTACGGGGAGCGGCAATCAGCCCCAGCATTTT. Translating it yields CASSLRTGSGNQPQHF.

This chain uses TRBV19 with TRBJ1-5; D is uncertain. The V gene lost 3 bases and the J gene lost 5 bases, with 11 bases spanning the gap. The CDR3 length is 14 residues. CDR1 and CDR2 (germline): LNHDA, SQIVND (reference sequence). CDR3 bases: TGTGCCAGTAGTATCCAGACGGGATATCAGCCCCAGCATTTT. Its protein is CASSIQTGYQPQHF.

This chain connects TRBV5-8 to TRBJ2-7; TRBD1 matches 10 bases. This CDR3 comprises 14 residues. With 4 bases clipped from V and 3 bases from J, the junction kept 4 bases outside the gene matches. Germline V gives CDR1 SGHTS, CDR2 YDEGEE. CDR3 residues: CASSPGQGGYEQYF. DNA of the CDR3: TGTGCCAGCAGCCCTGGACAGGGGGGCTACGAGCAGTACTTC.

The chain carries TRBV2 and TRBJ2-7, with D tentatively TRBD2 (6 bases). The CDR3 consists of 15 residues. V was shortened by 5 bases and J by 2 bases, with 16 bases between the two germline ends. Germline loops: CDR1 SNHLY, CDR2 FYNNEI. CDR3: CASSYGTAATYEQYF. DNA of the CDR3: TGTGCCAGCAGTTACGGGACTGCAGCCACCTACGAGCAGTACTTC.

The chain's CDR3 is CASSSGTANTGELFF. The CDR3 DNA sequence: TGTGCCAGCAGCTCCGGGACAGCGAACACCGGGGAGCTGTTTTTT. This chain links TRBV5-4 with TRBJ2-2; 7 bases fit TRBD1. The germline gives CDR1 SGHNT, CDR2 YYREEE (reference sequence). This CDR3 contains 15 residues. The J segment lost 0 bases and the V segment lost 3 bases, leaving 2 bases of the junction unmatched.

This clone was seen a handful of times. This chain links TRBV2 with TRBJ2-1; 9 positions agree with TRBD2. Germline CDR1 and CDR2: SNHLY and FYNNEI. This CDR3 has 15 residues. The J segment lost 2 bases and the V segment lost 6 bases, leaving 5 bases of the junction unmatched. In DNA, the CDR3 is TGTGCCAGCAGGGGGGAGCGGGGGGCCTACAATGAGCAGTTCTTC. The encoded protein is CASRGERGAYNEQFF.

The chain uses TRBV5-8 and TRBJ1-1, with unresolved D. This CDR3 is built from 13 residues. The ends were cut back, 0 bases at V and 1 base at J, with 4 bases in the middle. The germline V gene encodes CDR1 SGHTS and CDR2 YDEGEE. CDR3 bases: TGTGCCAGCAGCTTGGTAGCGAACACTGAAGCTTTCTTT. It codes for CASSLVANTEAFF.

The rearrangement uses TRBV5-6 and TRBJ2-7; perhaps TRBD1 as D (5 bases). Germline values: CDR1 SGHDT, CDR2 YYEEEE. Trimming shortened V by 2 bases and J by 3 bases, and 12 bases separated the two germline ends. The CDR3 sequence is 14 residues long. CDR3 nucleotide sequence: TGTGCCAGCAGCTTAGGGCAGGGAAACTACGAGCAGTACTTC. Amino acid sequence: CASSLGQGNYEQYF.

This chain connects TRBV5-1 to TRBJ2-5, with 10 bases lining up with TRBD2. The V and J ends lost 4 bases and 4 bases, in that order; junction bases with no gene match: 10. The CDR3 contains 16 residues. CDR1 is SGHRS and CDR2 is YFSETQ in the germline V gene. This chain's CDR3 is CASSETTSGSGETQYF. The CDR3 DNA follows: TGCGCCAGCAGCGAGACGACTAGCGGGTCGGGAGAGACCCAGTACTTC.

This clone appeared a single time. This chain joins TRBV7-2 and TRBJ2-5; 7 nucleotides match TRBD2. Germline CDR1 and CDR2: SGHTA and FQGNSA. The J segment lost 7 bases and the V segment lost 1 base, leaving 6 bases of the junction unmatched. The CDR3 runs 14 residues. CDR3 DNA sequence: TGTGCCAGCAGCTTAGTGGCCCCGGGGGGGACCCAGTACTTC. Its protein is CASSLVAPGGTQYF. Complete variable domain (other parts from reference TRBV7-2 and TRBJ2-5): GAGVSQSPSNKVTEKGKDVELRCDPISGHTALYWYRQSLGQGLEFLIYFQGNSAPDKSGLPSDRFSAERTGGSVSTLTIQRTQQEDSAVYLCASSLVAPGGTQYFGPGTRLLVL.

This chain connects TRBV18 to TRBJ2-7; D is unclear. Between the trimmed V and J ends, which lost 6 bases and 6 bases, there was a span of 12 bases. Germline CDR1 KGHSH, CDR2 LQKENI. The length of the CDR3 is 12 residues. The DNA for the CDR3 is TGTGCCAGCTCTCCCACCACGGTCGAGCAGTACTTC. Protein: CASSPTTVEQYF.

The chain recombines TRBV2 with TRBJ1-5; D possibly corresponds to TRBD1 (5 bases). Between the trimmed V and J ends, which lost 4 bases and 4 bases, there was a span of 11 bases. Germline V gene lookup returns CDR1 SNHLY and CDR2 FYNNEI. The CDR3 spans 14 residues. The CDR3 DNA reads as TGTGCCAGCAGTGGGTGGGGGGGGAATCAGCCCCAGCATTTT. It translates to CASSGWGGNQPQHF.